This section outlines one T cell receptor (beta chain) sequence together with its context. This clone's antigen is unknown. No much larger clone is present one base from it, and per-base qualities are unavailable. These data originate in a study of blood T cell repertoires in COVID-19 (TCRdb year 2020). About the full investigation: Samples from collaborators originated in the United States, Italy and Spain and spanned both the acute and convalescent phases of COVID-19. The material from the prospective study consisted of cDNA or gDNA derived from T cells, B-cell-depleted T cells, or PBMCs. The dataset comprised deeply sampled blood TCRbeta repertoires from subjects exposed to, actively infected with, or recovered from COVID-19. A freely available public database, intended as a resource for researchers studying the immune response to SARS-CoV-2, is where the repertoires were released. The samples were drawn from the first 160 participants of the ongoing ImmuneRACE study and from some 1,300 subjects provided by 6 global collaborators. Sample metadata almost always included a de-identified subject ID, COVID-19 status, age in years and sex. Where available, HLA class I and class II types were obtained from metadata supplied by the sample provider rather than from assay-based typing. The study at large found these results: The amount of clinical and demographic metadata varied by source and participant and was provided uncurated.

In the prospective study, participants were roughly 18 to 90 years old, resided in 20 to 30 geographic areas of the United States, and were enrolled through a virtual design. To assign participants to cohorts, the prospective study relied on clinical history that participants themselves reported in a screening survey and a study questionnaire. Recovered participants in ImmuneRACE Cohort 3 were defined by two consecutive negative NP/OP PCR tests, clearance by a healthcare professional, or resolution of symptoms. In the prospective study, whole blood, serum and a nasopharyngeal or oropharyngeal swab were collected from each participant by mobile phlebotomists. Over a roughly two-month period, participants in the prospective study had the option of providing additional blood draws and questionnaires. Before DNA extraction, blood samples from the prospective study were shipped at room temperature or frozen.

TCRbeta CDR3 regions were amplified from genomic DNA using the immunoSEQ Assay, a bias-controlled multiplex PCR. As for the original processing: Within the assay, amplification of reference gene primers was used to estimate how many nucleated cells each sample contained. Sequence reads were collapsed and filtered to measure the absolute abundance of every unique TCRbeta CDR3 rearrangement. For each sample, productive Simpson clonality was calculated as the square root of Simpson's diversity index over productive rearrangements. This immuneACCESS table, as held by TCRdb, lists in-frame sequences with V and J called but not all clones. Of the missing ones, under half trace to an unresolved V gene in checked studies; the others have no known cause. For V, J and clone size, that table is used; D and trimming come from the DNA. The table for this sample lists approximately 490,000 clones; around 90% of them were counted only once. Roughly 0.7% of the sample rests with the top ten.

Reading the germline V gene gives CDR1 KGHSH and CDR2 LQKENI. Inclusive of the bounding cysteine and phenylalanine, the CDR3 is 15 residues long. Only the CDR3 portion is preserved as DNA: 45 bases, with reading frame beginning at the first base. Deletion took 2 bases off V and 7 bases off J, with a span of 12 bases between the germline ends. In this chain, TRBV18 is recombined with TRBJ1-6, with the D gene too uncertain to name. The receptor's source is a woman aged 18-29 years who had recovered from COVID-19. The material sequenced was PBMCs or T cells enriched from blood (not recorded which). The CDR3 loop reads CASSPWEGGNSPLHF. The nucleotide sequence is TGTGCCAGCTCACCATGGGAGGGCGGGAATTCACCCCTCCACTTT.